This TCR beta chain comes out of a study of blood T cells in healthy people across ages. With 4 bases removed from V and 4 bases from J, the gap between germline ends came to 23 bases. CDR3 length: 17 amino acids. The germline V gene encodes CDR1 DFQATT and CDR2 SNEGSKA (reference sequence). A J-beta primer mix and a sample-barcoded 5' primer were used in a second PCR of about 7 to 11 cycles. TCRdb used MiXCR to reprocess the 5' RACE reads, holding one entry per CDR3 protein. The sample shows 1.5 million to 2 million distinct CDR3 sequences, about 31% of them seen only once. The chain carries TRBV20-1 and TRBJ1-5, with a weak D call TRBD1 (6 bases). The TCR was taken from a woman under 40 in good health. What was sequenced was blood. The CDR3: CSAMWVGLDRLNQPQHF. The CDR3 DNA is TGCAGTGCTATGTGGGTCGGACTGGACAGACTAAATCAGCCCCAGCATTTT.